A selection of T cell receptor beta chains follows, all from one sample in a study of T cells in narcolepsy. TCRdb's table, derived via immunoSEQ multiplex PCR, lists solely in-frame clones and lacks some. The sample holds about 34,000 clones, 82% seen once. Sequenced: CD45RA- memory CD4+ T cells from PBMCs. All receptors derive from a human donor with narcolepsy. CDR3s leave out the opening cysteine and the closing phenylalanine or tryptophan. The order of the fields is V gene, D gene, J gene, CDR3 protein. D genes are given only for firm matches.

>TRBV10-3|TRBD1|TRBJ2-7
AISEPGQGKYEQY
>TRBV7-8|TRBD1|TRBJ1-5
ASSSDRVQPQH
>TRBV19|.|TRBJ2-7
ASAISGTAFYEQY
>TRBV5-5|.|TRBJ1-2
ASAKDSANYGYT
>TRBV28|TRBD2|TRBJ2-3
ASGLSSGRVDTQY
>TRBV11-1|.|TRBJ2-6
ASSTTTESGANVLT
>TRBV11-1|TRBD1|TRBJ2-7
ASSRTGGAEQY
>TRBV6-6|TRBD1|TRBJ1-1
ASSRPGQGAEEAF
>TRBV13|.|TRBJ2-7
ASSLPLGPILSSYEQY
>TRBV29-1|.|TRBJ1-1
SVDVQGLGAF
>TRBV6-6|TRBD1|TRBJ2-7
ASGDWTGGYEQY
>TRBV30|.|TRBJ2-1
AWSVARSNEQF
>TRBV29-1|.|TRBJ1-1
SVLVPGTEAF
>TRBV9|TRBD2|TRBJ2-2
ASSAIAGDTGELF
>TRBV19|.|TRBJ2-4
ASSVGTAKNIQY
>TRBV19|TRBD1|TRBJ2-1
ASRKGTGGLNEQF
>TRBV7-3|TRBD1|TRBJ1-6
ASSLAGGSNNSPLH
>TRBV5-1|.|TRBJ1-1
ASSRVMNTEAF
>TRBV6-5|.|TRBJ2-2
ASSYMGNTGELF
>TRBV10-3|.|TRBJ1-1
AIRENTEAF
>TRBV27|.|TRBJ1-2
ASSSLQGLSGYT
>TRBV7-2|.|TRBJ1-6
ASSSLEAGSGVSPLH
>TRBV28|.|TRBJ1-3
ASTVSGNTIY
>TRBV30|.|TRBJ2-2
AWTRQVNTGELF
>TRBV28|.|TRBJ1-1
ASSEGLGSTEAF
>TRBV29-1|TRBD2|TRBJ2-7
SVETSGTYEQY
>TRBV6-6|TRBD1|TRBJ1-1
ASTVGTGKNTEAF
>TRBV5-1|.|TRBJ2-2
ASSLAGGPNTGELF
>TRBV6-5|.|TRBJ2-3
ASSHLAGSTDTQY
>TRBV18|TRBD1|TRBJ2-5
ASSPNAPGGGETQY
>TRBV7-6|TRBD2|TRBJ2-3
ASSAGTSGVVADTQY
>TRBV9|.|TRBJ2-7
ASSPPRGWQY
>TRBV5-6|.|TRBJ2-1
ASTSVLGRDNEQF
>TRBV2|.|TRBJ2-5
ASSDWVFQETQY
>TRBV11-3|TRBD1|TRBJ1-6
ASSLTGWSPLH
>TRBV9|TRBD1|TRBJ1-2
ASSPGQGKHGYT
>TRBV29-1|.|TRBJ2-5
SVLGGGLQQETQY
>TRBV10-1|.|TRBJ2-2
ASSEMGAVGAGELF
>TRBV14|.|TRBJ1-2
ASSLNYGGNYGYT
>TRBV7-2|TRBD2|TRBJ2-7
ASSLVGGAHEQY
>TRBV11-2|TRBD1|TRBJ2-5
ASSLRQGERETQY
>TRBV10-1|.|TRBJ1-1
ASSLQVDTEAF